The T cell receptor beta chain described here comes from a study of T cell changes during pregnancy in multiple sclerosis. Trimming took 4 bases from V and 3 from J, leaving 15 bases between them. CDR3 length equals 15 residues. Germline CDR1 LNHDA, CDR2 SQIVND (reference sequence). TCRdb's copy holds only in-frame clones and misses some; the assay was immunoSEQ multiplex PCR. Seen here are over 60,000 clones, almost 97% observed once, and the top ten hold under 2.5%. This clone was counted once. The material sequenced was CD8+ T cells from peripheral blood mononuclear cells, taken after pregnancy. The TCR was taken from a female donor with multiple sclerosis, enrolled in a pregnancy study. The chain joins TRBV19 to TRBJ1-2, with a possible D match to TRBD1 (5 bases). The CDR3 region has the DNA TGTGCCAGTAGTACGGCTCATGGGGGGGACTATGGCTACACCTTC. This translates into CASSTAHGGDYGYTF.